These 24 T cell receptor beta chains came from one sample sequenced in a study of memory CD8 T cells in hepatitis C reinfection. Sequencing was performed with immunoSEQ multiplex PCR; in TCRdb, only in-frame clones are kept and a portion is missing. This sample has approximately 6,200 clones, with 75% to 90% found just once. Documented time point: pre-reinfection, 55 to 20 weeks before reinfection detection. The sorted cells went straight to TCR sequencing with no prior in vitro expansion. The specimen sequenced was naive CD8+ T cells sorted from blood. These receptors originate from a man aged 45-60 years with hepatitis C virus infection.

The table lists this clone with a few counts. The CDR3 sequence is CASSADGLNEKLFF. As DNA, the CDR3 is TGTGCCAGCAGTGCGGACGGACTTAATGAAAAACTGTTTTTT. The rearrangement links TRBV2 to TRBJ1-4, with D unclear. This CDR3 spans 14 amino acids. Trimming stripped 4 bases from V and 4 bases from J, with 10 bases between. The germline CDR1 and CDR2 sequences are SNHLY and FYNNEI.

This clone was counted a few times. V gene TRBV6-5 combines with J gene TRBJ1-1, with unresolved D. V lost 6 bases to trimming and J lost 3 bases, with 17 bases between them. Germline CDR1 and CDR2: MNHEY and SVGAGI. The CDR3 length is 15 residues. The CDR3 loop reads CASSAGNKMYTEAFF. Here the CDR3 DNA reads TGTGCCAGCAGCGCGGGGAACAAAATGTACACTGAAGCTTTCTTT.

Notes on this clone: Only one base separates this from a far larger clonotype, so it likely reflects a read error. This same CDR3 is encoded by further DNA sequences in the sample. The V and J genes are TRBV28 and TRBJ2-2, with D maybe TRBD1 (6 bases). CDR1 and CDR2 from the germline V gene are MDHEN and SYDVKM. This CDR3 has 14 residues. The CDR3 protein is CASHQGSNTGELFF. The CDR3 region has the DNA TGTGCCAGTCACCAGGGGTCGAATACCGGGGAGCTGTTTTTT.

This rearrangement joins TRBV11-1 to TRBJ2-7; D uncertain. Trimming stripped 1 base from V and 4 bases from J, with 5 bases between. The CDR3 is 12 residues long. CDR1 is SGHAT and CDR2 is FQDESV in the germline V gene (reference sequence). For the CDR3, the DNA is TGTGCCAGCAGCTTAGACGGGTACGAGCAGTACTTC. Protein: CASSLDGYEQYF.

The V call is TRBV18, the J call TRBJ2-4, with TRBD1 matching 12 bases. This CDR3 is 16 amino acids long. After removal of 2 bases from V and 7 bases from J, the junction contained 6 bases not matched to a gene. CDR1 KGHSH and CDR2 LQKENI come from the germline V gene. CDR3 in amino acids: CASSPGTGGFRNIQYF. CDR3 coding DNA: TGTGCCAGCTCACCAGGGACAGGGGGCTTCAGGAACATTCAGTACTTC.

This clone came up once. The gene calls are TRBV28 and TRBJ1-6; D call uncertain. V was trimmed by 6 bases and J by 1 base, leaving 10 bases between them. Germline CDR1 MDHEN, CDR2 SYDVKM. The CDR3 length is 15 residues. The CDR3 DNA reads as TGTGCCAGCAGCCGGGGAGGGTCCTATAATTCACCCCTCCACTTT. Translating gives CASSRGGSYNSPLHF.

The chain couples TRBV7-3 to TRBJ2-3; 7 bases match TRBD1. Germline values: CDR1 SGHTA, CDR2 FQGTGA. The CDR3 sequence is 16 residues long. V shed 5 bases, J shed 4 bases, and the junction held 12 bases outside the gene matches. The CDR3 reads CASSPTGQQNADTQYF. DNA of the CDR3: TGTGCCAGCAGCCCGACGGGACAGCAGAACGCAGATACGCAGTATTTT.

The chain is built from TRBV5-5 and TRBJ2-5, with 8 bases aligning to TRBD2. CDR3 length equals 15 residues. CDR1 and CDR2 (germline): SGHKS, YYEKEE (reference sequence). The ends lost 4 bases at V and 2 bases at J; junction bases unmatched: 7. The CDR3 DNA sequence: TGTGCCAGCAGCCGGGAGGGACGGCCGCAAGAGACCCAGTACTTC. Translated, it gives CASSREGRPQETQYF.

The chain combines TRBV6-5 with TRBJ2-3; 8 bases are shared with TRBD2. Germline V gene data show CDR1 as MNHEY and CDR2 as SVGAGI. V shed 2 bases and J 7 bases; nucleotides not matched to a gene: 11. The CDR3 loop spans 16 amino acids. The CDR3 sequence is CASSYRPGLDVNTQYF. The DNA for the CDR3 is TGTGCCAGCAGTTACAGGCCGGGACTAGACGTAAATACGCAGTATTTT.

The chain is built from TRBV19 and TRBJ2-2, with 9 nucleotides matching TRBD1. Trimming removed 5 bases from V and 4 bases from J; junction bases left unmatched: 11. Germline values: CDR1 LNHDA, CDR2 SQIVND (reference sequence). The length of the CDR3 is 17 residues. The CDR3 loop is CASSLGLETGGTGELFF. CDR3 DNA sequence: TGTGCCAGTAGTCTCGGACTCGAGACAGGGGGCACCGGGGAGCTGTTTTTT.

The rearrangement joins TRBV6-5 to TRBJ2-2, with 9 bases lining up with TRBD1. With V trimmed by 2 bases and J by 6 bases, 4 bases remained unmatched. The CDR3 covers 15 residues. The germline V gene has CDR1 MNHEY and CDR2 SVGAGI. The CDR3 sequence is CASSYGTGSSGELFF. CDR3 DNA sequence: TGTGCCAGCAGTTACGGGACAGGGAGTTCCGGGGAGCTGTTTTTT.

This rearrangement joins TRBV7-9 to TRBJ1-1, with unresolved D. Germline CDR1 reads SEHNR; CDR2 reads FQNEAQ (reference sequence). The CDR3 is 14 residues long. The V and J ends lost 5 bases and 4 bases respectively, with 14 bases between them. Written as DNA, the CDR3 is TGTGCCAGCAGCAAGGCCGGAGAGTCCACTGAAGCTTTCTTT. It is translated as CASSKAGESTEAFF.

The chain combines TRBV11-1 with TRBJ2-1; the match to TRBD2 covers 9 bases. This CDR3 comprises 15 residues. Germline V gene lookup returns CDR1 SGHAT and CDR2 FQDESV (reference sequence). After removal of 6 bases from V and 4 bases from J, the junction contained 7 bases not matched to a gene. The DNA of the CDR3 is TGTGCCAGCAGACGGGGACTAGCCCCTTACAATGAGCAGTTCTTC. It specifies CASRRGLAPYNEQFF.

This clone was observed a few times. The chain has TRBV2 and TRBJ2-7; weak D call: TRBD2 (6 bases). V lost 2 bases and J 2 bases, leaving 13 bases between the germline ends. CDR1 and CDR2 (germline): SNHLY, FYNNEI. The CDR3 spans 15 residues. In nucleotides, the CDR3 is TGTGCCAGCAGTGAACCGGCTAGCGCCGCCTACGAGCAGTACTTC. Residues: CASSEPASAAYEQYF.

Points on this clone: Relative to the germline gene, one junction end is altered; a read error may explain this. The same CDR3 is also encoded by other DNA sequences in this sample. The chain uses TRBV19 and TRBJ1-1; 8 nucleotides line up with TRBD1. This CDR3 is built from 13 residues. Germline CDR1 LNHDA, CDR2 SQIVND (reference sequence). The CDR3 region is CASTPPGQEKAFF. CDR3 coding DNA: TGTGCCAGTACTCCGCCGGGACAGGAAAAGGCTTTTTTT.

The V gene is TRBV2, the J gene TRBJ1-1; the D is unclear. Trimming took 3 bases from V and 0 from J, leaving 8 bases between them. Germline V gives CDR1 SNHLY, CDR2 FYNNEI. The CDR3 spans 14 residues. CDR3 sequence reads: CASSEAELNTEAFF. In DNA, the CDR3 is TGTGCCAGCAGTGAGGCAGAATTGAACACTGAAGCTTTCTTT.

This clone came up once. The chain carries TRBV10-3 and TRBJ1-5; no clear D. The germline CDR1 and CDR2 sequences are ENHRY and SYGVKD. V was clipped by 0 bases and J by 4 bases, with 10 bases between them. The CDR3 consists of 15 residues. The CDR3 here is CAISESGSDNQPQHF. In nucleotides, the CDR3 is TGTGCCATCAGTGAGTCCGGGTCGGATAATCAGCCCCAGCATTTT.

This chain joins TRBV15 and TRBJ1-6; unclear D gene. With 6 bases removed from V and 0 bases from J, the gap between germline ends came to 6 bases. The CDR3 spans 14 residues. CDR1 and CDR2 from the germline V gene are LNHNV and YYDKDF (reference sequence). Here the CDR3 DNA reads TGTGCCACCAGGGAGAGCTCCTATAATTCACCCCTCCACTTT. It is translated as CATRESSYNSPLHF.

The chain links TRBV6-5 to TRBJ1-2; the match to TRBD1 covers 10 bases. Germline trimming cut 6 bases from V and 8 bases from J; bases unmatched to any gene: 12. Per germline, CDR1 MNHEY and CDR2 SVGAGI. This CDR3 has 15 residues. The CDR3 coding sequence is TGTGCCAGCAGCACCGGGACAGGGGCGTTTTACGGCTACACCTTC. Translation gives CASSTGTGAFYGYTF.

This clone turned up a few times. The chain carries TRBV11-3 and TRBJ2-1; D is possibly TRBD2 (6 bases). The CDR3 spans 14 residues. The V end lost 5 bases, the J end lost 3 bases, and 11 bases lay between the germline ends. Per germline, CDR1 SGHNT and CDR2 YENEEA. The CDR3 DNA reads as TGTGCCAGCAGCCGGGGGTCAGACTACAATGAGCAGTTCTTC. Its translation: CASSRGSDYNEQFF. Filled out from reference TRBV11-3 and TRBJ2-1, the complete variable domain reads EAGVVQSPRYKIIEKKQPVAFWCNPISGHNTLYWYLQNLGQGPELLIRYENEEAVDDSQLPKDRFSAERLKGVDSTLKIQPAELGDSAVYLCASSRGSDYNEQFFGPGTRLTVL.

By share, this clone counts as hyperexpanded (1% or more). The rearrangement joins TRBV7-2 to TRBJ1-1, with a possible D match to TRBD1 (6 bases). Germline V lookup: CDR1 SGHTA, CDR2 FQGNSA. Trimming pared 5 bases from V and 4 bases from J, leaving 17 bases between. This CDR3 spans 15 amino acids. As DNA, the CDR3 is TGTGCCAGCAGCCACCTTGTGGGGGCGAGCACTGAAGCTTTCTTT. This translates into CASSHLVGASTEAFF.

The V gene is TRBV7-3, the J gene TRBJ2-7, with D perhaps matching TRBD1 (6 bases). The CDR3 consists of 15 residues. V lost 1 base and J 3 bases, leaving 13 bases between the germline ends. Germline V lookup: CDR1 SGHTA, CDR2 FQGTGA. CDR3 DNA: TGTGCCAGCAGCTTAAACGCAGGGGAAATCTACGAGCAGTACTTC. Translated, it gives CASSLNAGEIYEQYF.

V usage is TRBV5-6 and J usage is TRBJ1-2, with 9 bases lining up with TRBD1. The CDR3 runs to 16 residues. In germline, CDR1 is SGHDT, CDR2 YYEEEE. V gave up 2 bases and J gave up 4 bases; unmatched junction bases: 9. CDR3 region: CASSFVRDRDVYGYTF. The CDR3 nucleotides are TGTGCCAGCAGCTTCGTCCGGGACAGGGACGTCTATGGCTACACCTTC.

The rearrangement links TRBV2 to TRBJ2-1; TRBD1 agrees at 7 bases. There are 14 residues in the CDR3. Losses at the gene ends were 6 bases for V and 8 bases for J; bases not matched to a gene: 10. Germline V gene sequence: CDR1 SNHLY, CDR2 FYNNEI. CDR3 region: CASSESTGRDEQFF. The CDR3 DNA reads TGTGCCAGCAGCGAATCGACAGGGCGGGATGAGCAGTTCTTC.